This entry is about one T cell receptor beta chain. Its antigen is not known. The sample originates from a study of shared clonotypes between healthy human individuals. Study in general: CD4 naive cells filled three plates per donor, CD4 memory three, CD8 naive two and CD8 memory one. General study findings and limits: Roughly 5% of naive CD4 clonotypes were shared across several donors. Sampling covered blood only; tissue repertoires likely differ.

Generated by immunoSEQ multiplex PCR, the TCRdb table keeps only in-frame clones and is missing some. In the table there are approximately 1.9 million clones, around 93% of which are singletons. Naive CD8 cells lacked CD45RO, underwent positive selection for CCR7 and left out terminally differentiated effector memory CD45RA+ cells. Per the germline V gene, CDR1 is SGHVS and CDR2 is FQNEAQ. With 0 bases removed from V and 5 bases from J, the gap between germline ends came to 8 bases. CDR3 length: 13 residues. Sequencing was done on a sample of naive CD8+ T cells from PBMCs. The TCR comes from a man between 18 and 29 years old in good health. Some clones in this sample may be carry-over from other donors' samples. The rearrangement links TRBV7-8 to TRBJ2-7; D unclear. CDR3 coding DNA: TGTGCCAGCAGCTTAGCCCGGCGGAACGAGCAGTACTTC. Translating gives CASSLARRNEQYF.